The sequence of this TCR beta chain was determined in a study of cytomegalovirus exposure and HLA in healthy donors (dated by TCRdb to about 2017). Study-level background: In an earlier analysis of several hundred of the donors, under 300 Gb of sequence data and 95 million to 130 million unique TCR beta sequences from about 190 million T cells were reported. About 280 gigabases of sequencing data and 91 million or so unique TCR sequences made up an early release that covered several hundred HLA-typed donors. The genetic ancestry cluster associated with self-reported Caucasian donors included 70% to 85% of the roughly 400 genotyped donors. The study aimed to test whether signatures of past pathogen exposure could be identified by cataloging public T cell receptors. The study profiled the T cell repertoires of hundreds of subjects by immunosequencing and related them to cytomegalovirus serostatus. A separate validation cohort of roughly 130 different subjects was used in addition to the approximately 640-subject first cohort. High-throughput TCR immunosequencing, statistical association of individual TCRs with disease status, and machine learning were combined to predict cytomegalovirus infection status. In a later analysis, previously published TCR beta repertoires from 500 to 750 donors were re-analyzed and high-resolution HLA genotyping was added so that TCR occurrence patterns could be studied. The later analysis used no new phenotypic data to find candidate immune exposures, relying instead on TCR beta sequences and their occurrence across donors. In an earlier analysis of 500 to 650 of the donors, high-throughput TCR beta sequencing was used to judge whether each TCR beta V gene segment behaved as functional or pseudogenic. Donor age, sex, ethnicity and CMV serostatus were compiled alongside the repertoire data. In a later genetic analysis, genome-wide SNP genotypes for about 65% of the 666 donors were used, and that subset was treated as a discovery cohort. All discovery cohort repertoires had been generated using a single sequencing platform. HLA typing covered class I and class II loci at four-digit resolution. Typing coverage differed by locus: A, B, C, DRB1 and DQB1 were typed in roughly 629-640 donors, DQA1 in about 560, DPA1 in over 600, and DPB1 in just under 490. Because of strong linkage in the cohort, four or five DR-DQ haplotypes were treated as single units for association and clustering. Among over 350 genotyped donors of the cohort, an average of roughly 240,000 unique TCR beta nucleotide sequences were sequenced per donor, roughly 18% of them non-productive.

The receptor library was made with the immunoSEQ multiplex PCR assay. For the multiplex PCR, a mixture combining 60 forward primers for TCR Vbeta segments and 13 reverse primers for TCR Jbeta segments was used. The CDR3 region of rearranged TCR beta genes was amplified from genomic DNA with a multiplex PCR assay. On the Illumina HiSeq System, the amplified TCR beta libraries were sequenced as 87-base-pair reads. In the original analysis: A later analysis tallied 75 million to 85 million unique TCR beta chains across the 600 to 700 repertoires, and approximately 12 million of those chains were shared by two or more donors. A nearest-neighbor algorithm error-corrected the raw reads and collapsed the reads into unique sequences, merging closely related sequences to remove PCR and sequencing errors. Alignment of CDR3 sequences to IMGT reference sequences was used to assign V, D and J gene segments. For a sequence to be retained, a match of at least six nucleotides was required to both a V gene segment and a J gene segment. Rearrangements were called productive when the CDR3 lacked stop codons and stayed in frame with V and J; all others were non-productive. CDR3 was defined according to IMGT convention as the region running from the second conserved V-encoded cysteine to the conserved J-encoded phenylalanine. The earlier analysis of some 580 of the donors excluded any sequence lacking an unambiguous match to a single V gene segment. In an earlier analysis of some 590 of the donors, a V segment was called functional when productive rearrangements were above 56.7%, and segregating when the standard deviation between donors exceeded 5%. To diagnose cytomegalovirus status from the catalog of TCR beta chain sequences, a statistical classification framework was built. V and J gene assignment, in a later analysis, came from comparing TCR nucleotide sequences with IMGT/GENE-DB human TR gene sequences. Using the TCRdist pipeline, a later analysis assigned CDR3 sequences along with most-parsimonious VDJ recombination scenarios. A later analysis defined each TCR beta chain by its CDR3 amino acid sequence plus V-gene family, and excluded reads lacking a unique V-gene family. A later analysis removed over 500 highly shared, low-generation-probability nucleotide sequences to deal with suspected cross-contamination and a sequencing artifact. In a later analysis, a clonal expansion index for each public chain was calculated from normalized within-repertoire ranks of inferred template counts. Generation probabilities in a later analysis came from a VDJ recombination model fitted to out-of-frame rearrangements, and those results were checked against IGoR. In a later analysis, TCR-TCR, TCR-HLA and TCR-CMV co-occurrence was scored with hypergeometric tests, and a repertoire-size bias correction was applied to TCR pairs. False discovery rates were estimated in a later analysis by permuting HLA or CMV assignments 20 times. In a later analysis, co-occurring TCRs were grouped using DBSCAN, and TCRdist sequence similarity was added for clustering within HLA-allele-positive subsets. Co-occurrence clustering excluded repertoires with fewer than 30,000 or more than 120,000 public chains, plus five with anomalous nucleotide sharing. TCRdb carries this immuneACCESS record with in-frame sequences only. Its versions omit some clonotypes, under half of them owing to an unresolved V gene in the studies checked, with the rest unexplained. V and J calls and clone size are as listed in that table; D and trimming were resolved from the DNA. Counted in this sample were over 95,000 clones; more than 65% of them appeared once. Over 9.5% of the sample is held by the ten biggest clonotypes.

The cohort comprised some 730 healthy bone marrow donors. At the time of sampling, all cohort members were nominally healthy, though unrecorded immune exposures were likely present. The donor tested CMV seropositive, placing the donor among the 289 seropositive members of the cohort. A peripheral blood sample was collected from each donor, and TCR beta sequencing was performed on peripheral blood mononuclear cells. The Qiagen DNeasy Blood Extraction Kit was used to extract genomic DNA from the blood cell samples. A note on this clone: Its antigen is still unknown. Base qualities were left out, and no much larger clone turns up one base away.

Beyond this particular receptor, the publication reports: The authors suggested that the approach could potentially be generalized to other disease states and immunological phenotypes. The classifier was reported to diagnose cytomegalovirus status with high specificity and sensitivity in both the original and validation cohorts. A few of the identified cytomegalovirus-associated TCR beta chains were confirmed in vitro to be specific for cytomegalovirus antigens. Strong co-occurrence of HLA alleles, especially DR and DQ, made assigning TCR associations to individual alleles difficult. Linkage disequilibrium might explain the correlated functional status among segregating V segments, but an unknown experimental factor could not be ruled out. The study gave a list of more than 150 TCR beta chains associated with cytomegalovirus. A cluster of highly shared sequence variants was judged likely to be a technical artifact of the sequencing pipeline. In a later genetic analysis, fewer N-insertions in productive TCRs were reported among donors in an Asian-associated ancestry cluster than the roughly 670-donor mean. At a false discovery rate of 0.05, a later analysis linked under 20,000 TCR beta sequences to specific HLA alleles. In a later analysis, HLA-associated TCR beta chains were found to be more clonally expanded and to have lower generation probabilities than equally common non-associated chains. A later analysis found that TCR association rates varied across HLA loci, with DRB1 alleles showing the most associated TCRs and HLA-C alleles the fewest. According to a later analysis, parvovirus B19, influenza, CMV and Epstein-Barr virus appeared linked to several top co-occurrence clusters. While some public TCRs were present in many individuals, most TCR sequences turned up only very rarely across donors. The presence/absence analyses assumed that sequencing depth was roughly uniform across donors, and that assumption may not be true. Fewer than 20 rarely observed V segments, including chromosome 9 orphons, were excluded from the earlier analysis of approximately 600 of the donors because counts were too low. Immune exposure information for the cohort was limited to CMV serostatus. A further reported finding was that TCR beta sequences accurately predicted the HLA-A and HLA-B alleles for most subjects in the first cohort. An earlier analysis of approximately 540 of the donors showed that most TCR beta V segments appeared in productive rearrangements either about 90% or about 30% of the time, which broadly matched IMGT annotations. V-gene and J-gene trimming of TCR beta chains was associated with a missense DCLRE1C variant in a later genetic analysis, and the association was replicated in an independent cohort. This cohort had only TCR beta chains sequenced, and the lack of alpha or paired-chain data limited which features could be detected. Because some donors lacked HLA typing at each locus, the association tests relied only on the typed subset. Most CMV-associated TCR beta chains appeared to be HLA-restricted in a later analysis, and the HLA associations seemed to be driven largely by CMV exposure.

This receptor was taken from a man between 40 and 49 years old in good health and CMV-seropositive. The sequenced sample was PBMCs.

The CDR3 loop reads CASSGTVNPNTGELFF. The DNA sequence is given as TGTGCCAGCAGCGGTACAGTTAACCCGAACACCGGGGAGCTGTTTTTT. The V gene is TRBV7-9 and the J gene is TRBJ2-2; the D gene remains uncertain. From the cysteine up to the phenylalanine, the CDR3 has a length of 16 residues. The entry retains the CDR3 DNA only, 48 bases that are in frame from base 1. Sequences SEHNR (CDR1) and FQNEAQ (CDR2) are obtained from the germline V gene (reference sequence). V sheds 5 bases and J sheds 0 bases, leaving 13 bases between their ends.